This TCR beta chain comes out of a study of T cell repertoires in cytomegalovirus infection. Study background: It was the public TCR beta signatures that indicated both CMV infection and matching HLA type.

Trimming cost V 3 bases and J 2 bases, with 12 bases left between them. The length of the CDR3 is 14 residues. Germline assignment: CDR1 SGHRS and CDR2 YFSETQ. Study observations and caveats: Cumulative frequency of public TCR beta families picked out carriers of CMV plus the relevant HLA. Across the ex vivo response, the dominant clonotypes were HLA-C-restricted CMV-specific TCR beta clonotypes.

With regard to this clonotype: What it binds is not known.

TCRdb re-derived calls from the reads in MiXCR, one entry per CDR3 protein. The repertoire holds 680,000 or so distinct CDR3 sequences, with 35% as singletons. The source is a human donor in good health (CMV status not recorded). Some clones in this sample may be carry-over from other donors' samples. The sample taken for sequencing was PBMCs. The rearrangement uses TRBV5-1 and TRBJ2-7, with D unresolved. CDR3 residues: CASSSGWAAYEQYF. The CDR3 nucleotides read TGCGCCAGCAGCTCGGGCTGGGCAGCCTACGAGCAGTACTTC.